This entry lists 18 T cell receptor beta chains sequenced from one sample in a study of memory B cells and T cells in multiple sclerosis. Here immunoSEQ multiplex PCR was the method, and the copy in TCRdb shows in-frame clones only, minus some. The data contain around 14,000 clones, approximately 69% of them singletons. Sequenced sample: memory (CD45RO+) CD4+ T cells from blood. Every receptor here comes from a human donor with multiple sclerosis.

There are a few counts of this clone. The CDR3 coding sequence is TGTGCCAGCAGGCGGACAGGGATCGGGGAGCTGTTTTTT. Translated: CASRRTGIGELFF. The V and J genes are TRBV27 and TRBJ2-2; 8 nucleotides match TRBD1. The CDR3 is 13 amino acids. Germline assignment: CDR1 MNHEY and CDR2 SMNVEV (reference sequence). With V trimmed by 6 bases and J by 7 bases, 4 bases remained unmatched.

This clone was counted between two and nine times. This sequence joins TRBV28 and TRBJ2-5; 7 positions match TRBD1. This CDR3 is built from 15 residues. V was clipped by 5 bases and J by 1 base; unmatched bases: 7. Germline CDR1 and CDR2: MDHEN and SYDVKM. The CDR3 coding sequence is TGTGCCAGCAGTCGACGGGACAGCATCCAAGAGACCCAGTACTTC. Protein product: CASSRRDSIQETQYF.

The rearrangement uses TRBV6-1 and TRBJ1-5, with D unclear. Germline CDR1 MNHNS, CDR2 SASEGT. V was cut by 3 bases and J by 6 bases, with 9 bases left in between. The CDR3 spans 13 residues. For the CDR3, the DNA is TGTGCCAGCAGTGAGTCCATCAGTCAGCCCCAGCATTTT. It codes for CASSESISQPQHF.

In DNA form, the CDR3 reads TGTGCCAGCCGACTATCCGGGACAGCTGGAAACACCATATATTTT. Translating gives CASRLSGTAGNTIYF. The rearrangement uses TRBV28 and TRBJ1-3; 7 bases agree with TRBD1. V dropped 8 bases and J dropped 2; count of bases not matched to a gene: 9. CDR1 is MDHEN and CDR2 is SYDVKM in the germline V gene. This CDR3 is 15 amino acids long.

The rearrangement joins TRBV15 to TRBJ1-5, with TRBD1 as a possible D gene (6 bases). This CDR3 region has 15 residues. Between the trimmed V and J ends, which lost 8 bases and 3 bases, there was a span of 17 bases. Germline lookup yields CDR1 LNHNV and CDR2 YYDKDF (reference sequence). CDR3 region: CATSPGANSNQPQHF. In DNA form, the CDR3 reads TGTGCCACCTCGCCAGGGGCCAATTCCAATCAGCCCCAGCATTTT.

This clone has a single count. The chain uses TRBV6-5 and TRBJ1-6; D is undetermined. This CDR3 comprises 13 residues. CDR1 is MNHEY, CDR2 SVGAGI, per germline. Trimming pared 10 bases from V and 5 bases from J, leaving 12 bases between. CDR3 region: CATQIRDNSPLHF. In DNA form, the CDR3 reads TGTGCCACCCAGATACGGGATAATTCACCCCTCCACTTT.

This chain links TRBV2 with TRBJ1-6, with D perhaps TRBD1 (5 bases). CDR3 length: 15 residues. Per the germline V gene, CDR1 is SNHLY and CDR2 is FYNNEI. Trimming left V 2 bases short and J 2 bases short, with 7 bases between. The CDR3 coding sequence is TGTGCCAGCAGTGAACGGGGGACCTATAATTCACCCCTCCACTTT. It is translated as CASSERGTYNSPLHF.

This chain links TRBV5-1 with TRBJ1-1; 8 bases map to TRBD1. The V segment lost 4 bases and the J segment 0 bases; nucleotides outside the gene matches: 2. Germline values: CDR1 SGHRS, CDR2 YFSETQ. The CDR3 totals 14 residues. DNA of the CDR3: TGCGCCAGCAGCGTGGGACAGGTGAACACTGAAGCTTTCTTT. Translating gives CASSVGQVNTEAFF.

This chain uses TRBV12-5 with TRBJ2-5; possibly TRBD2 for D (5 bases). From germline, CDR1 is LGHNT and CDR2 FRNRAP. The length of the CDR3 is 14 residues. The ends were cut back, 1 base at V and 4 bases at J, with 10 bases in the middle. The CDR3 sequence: CASGLGGLGETQYF. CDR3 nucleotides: TGTGCTAGTGGTTTGGGCGGGCTGGGAGAGACCCAGTACTTC.

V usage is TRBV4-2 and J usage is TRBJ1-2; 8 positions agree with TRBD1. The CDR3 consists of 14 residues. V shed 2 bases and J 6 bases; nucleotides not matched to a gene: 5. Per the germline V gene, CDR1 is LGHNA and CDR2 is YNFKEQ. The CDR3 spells CASSQTTGVNGYTF. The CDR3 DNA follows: TGTGCCAGCAGCCAAACGACAGGGGTGAATGGCTACACCTTC.

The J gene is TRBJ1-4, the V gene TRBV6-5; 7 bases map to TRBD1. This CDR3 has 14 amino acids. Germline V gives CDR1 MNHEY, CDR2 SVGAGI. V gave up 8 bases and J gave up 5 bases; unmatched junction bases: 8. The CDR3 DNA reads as TGTGCCAGCGGGCGGACAGGATGGAATGAAAAACTGTTTTTT. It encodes CASGRTGWNEKLFF.

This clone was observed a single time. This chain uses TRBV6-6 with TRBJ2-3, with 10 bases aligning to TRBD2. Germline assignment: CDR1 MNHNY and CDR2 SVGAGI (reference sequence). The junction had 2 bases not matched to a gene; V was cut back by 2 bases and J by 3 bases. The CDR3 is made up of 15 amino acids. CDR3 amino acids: CASSYRSGGTDTQYF. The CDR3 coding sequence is TGTGCCAGCAGTTACCGTAGCGGGGGGACAGATACGCAGTATTTT.

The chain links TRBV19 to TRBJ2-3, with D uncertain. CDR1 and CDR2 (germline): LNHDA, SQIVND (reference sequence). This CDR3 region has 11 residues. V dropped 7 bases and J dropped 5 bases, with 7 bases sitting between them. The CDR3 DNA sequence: TGTGCCAGTAAATCAGGAGATACGCAGTATTTT. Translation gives CASKSGDTQYF.

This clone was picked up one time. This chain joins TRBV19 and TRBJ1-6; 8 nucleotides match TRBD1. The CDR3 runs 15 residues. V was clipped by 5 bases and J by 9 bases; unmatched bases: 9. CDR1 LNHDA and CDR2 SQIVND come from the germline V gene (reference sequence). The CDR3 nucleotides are TGTGCCAGTAGTGGGCCAGGGGGCGGGAGTTCACCCCTCCACTTT. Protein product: CASSGPGGGSSPLHF. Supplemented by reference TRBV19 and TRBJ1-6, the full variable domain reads DGGITQSPKYLFRKEGQNVTLSCEQNLNHDAMYWYRQDPGQGLRLIYYSQIVNDFQKGDIAEGYSVSREKKESFPLTVTSAQKNPTAFYLCASSGPGGGSSPLHFGNGTRLTVT.

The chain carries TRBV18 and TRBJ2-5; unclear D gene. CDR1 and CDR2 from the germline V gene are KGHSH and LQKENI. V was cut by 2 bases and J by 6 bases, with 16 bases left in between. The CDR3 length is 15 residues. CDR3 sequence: CASSPGVLPEQTQYF. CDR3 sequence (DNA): TGTGCCAGCTCACCAGGAGTCTTGCCAGAACAGACCCAGTACTTC.

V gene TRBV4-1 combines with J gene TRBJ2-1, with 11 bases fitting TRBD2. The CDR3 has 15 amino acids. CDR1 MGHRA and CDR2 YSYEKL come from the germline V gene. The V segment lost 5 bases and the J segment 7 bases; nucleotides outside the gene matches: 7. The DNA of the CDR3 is TGCGCCAGCAGCGTAACTAGCGGGGGACGGAATGAGCAGTTCTTC. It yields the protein CASSVTSGGRNEQFF.

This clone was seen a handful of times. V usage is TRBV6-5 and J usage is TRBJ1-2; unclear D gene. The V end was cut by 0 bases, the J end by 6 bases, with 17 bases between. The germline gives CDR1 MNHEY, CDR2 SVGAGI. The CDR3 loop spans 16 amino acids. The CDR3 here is CASSYSRIIITDGYTF. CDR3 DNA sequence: TGTGCCAGCAGTTACTCCAGGATAATCATTACCGATGGCTACACCTTC.

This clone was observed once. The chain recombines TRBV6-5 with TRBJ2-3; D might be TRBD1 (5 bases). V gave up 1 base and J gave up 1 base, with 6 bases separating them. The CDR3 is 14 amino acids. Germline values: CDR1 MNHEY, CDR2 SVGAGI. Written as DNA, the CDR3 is TGTGCCAGCAGTTACTTAGGGGGCACAGATACGCAGTATTTT. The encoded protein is CASSYLGGTDTQYF.